The 13 T cell receptor beta chains below all came from one sample that was sequenced in a study of cytomegalovirus exposure and HLA in healthy donors. In the PCR, 60 Vbeta and 13 Jbeta primers were used. Clones were sequenced by immunoSEQ multiplex PCR, and TCRdb holds only the in-frame ones, with some missing. This table has 150,000 to 200,000 clones, around three quarters appearing once. Sequenced input: PBMCs. These receptors came from a woman aged 50 to 60 in good health and CMV-seronegative.

The count of this clone is one. The gene calls are TRBV6-5 and TRBJ1-5; unclear D gene. Germline V lookup: CDR1 MNHEY, CDR2 SVGAGI. CDR3 length: 13 amino acids. Trimming shortened V by 6 bases and J by 1 base, and 7 bases separated the two germline ends. CDR3 residues: CASRRESNQPQHF. The CDR3 bases are TGTGCCAGCAGGAGAGAGAGCAATCAGCCCCAGCATTTT.

The V and J genes are TRBV6-5 and TRBJ1-5; 8 bases align to TRBD1. The CDR3 is 15 amino acids. Trimming removed 8 bases from V and 0 bases from J; junction bases left unmatched: 6. Germline V gene data show CDR1 as MNHEY and CDR2 as SVGAGI. The CDR3 region is CASSQGAGSNQPQHF. The CDR3 DNA reads as TGTGCCAGCTCCCAGGGGGCGGGTAGCAATCAGCCCCAGCATTTT.

The genes are TRBV5-1 and TRBJ1-1; D is possibly TRBD1 (5 bases). The CDR3 extends over 15 amino acids. The V end was cut by 0 bases, the J end by 0 bases, with 9 bases between. CDR1 SGHRS and CDR2 YFSETQ come from the germline V gene. CDR3 coding DNA: TGCGCCAGCAGCTTGGCCCCGACAGTGAACACTGAAGCTTTCTTT. It codes for CASSLAPTVNTEAFF.

This chain uses TRBV5-4 with TRBJ2-1; TRBD1 matches 10 bases. Losses at the gene ends were 0 bases for V and 7 bases for J; bases not matched to a gene: 7. The CDR3 is 16 amino acids. CDR1 is SGHNT and CDR2 is YYREEE in the germline V gene (reference sequence). Here the CDR3 reads CASSLGTGGSWNEQFF. The CDR3 bases are TGTGCCAGCAGCTTGGGGACAGGGGGTTCCTGGAATGAGCAGTTCTTC.

This CDR3 reads CASSQVLAGAGSPLHF. CDR3 bases: TGCGCCAGCAGCCAAGTTCTGGCGGGCGCGGGTTCACCCCTCCACTTT. J is TRBJ1-6 and V is TRBV4-1; D unclear. The CDR3 has 16 amino acids. Germline assignment: CDR1 MGHRA and CDR2 YSYEKL. Trimming took off 1 base at V and 9 bases at J, with 16 bases between the two ends.

In this sample, this clone turned up once. J is TRBJ2-1 and V is TRBV5-1, with D perhaps TRBD2 (5 bases). This CDR3 has 16 residues. Trimming shortened V by 4 bases and J by 7 bases, and 21 bases separated the two germline ends. Germline-derived CDR1 and CDR2 are SGHRS and YFSETQ. The CDR3 region is CASSAVLGPSGNEQFF. Here the CDR3 DNA reads TGCGCCAGCAGCGCCGTTCTAGGCCCTTCGGGGAATGAGCAGTTCTTC.

The chain has TRBV19 and TRBJ1-1; 9 bases are shared with TRBD1. The trim removed 5 bases at V and 3 bases at J, leaving 7 bases unmatched. Germline V lookup: CDR1 LNHDA, CDR2 SQIVND (reference sequence). This CDR3 contains 15 residues. Written as DNA, the CDR3 is TGTGCCAGTAGTTACGGGACAGGGTCCCACACTGAAGCTTTCTTT. This sequence encodes CASSYGTGSHTEAFF.

Points on this clone: Mismatch with germline at one junction end may stem from a read error. V usage is TRBV6-1 and J usage is TRBJ2-5; D gene ambiguous. The CDR3 contains 10 residues. Per germline, CDR1 MNHNS and CDR2 SASEGT. CDR3 region: CASRLETQYF. As DNA, the CDR3 is TGTGCCAGCAGGCTAGAGACCCAATACTTC.

This clone came up once. The rearrangement links TRBV6-6 to TRBJ2-7, with D possibly matching TRBD1 (5 bases). Trimming removed 6 bases at V and 0 bases at J, with 6 bases between. Per germline, CDR1 MNHNY and CDR2 SVGAGI (reference sequence). The CDR3 is 12 amino acids. CDR3 DNA: TGTGCCAGCAGCGACAGCTCCTACGAGCAGTACTTC. Residues: CASSDSSYEQYF.

The chain has TRBV7-2 and TRBJ1-1; D is unclear. This CDR3 is 14 amino acids long. Germline CDR1 reads SGHTA; CDR2 reads FQGNSA. V was shortened by 3 bases and J by 4 bases, with 12 bases between the two germline ends. The CDR3 reads CASSFRAPLTEAFF. The CDR3 DNA follows: TGTGCCAGCAGCTTTCGAGCTCCCCTCACTGAAGCTTTCTTT.

V is TRBV2 and J is TRBJ1-5, with a tentative D call TRBD1 (5 bases). V dropped 0 bases and J dropped 0 bases, with 15 bases sitting between them. Germline CDR1 is SNHLY and CDR2 is FYNNEI. This CDR3 has 18 residues. Here the CDR3 reads CASSEAPLGGYSNQPQHF. DNA for the CDR3: TGTGCCAGCAGTGAAGCGCCACTCGGGGGGTATAGCAATCAGCCCCAGCATTTT.

This chain joins TRBV11-2 and TRBJ1-1; D call uncertain. Germline CDR1 is SGHAT and CDR2 is FQNNGV. The CDR3 contains 14 residues. V was shortened by 1 base and J by 4 bases, with 10 bases between the two germline ends. CDR3 sequence (DNA): TGTGCCAGCAGCTTAGCCGGGATAGGCACTGAAGCTTTCTTT. Amino acids: CASSLAGIGTEAFF.

The rearrangement joins TRBV15 to TRBJ2-2; 7 bases map to TRBD1. V gave up 7 bases and J gave up 0 bases; unmatched junction bases: 5. The germline V gene encodes CDR1 LNHNV and CDR2 YYDKDF (reference sequence). The CDR3 runs to 15 residues. CDR3 in DNA: TGTGCCACCATAATGGACAGGACGAACACCGGGGAGCTGTTTTTT. Translated: CATIMDRTNTGELFF.